This T cell receptor beta chain was sequenced in a study of blood T cell repertoires in COVID-19. Study-level background: The study drew acute and convalescent COVID-19 samples from the United States, Italy and Spain. T cells, B-cell-depleted T cells, or PBMCs supplied cDNA or gDNA.

This clone has only one observation. Germline values: CDR1 MDHEN, CDR2 SYDVKM. This CDR3 is built from 15 residues. V lost 3 bases and J 0 bases, leaving 8 bases between the germline ends. Assay used: immunoSEQ multiplex PCR; TCRdb lists only in-frame clones, some missing. Altogether more than 250,000 clones are present, about 90% being singletons, with the ten largest covering roughly 2.1%. The chain carries TRBV28 and TRBJ2-2; possibly TRBD1 for D (6 bases). The TCR sequence derives from a woman aged 25 to 39 who had recovered from COVID-19. The material sequenced was peripheral blood. CDR3 coding DNA: TGTGCCAGCAGTTTCCAGGGGTCGAACACCGGGGAGCTGTTTTTT. Protein sequence: CASSFQGSNTGELFF.